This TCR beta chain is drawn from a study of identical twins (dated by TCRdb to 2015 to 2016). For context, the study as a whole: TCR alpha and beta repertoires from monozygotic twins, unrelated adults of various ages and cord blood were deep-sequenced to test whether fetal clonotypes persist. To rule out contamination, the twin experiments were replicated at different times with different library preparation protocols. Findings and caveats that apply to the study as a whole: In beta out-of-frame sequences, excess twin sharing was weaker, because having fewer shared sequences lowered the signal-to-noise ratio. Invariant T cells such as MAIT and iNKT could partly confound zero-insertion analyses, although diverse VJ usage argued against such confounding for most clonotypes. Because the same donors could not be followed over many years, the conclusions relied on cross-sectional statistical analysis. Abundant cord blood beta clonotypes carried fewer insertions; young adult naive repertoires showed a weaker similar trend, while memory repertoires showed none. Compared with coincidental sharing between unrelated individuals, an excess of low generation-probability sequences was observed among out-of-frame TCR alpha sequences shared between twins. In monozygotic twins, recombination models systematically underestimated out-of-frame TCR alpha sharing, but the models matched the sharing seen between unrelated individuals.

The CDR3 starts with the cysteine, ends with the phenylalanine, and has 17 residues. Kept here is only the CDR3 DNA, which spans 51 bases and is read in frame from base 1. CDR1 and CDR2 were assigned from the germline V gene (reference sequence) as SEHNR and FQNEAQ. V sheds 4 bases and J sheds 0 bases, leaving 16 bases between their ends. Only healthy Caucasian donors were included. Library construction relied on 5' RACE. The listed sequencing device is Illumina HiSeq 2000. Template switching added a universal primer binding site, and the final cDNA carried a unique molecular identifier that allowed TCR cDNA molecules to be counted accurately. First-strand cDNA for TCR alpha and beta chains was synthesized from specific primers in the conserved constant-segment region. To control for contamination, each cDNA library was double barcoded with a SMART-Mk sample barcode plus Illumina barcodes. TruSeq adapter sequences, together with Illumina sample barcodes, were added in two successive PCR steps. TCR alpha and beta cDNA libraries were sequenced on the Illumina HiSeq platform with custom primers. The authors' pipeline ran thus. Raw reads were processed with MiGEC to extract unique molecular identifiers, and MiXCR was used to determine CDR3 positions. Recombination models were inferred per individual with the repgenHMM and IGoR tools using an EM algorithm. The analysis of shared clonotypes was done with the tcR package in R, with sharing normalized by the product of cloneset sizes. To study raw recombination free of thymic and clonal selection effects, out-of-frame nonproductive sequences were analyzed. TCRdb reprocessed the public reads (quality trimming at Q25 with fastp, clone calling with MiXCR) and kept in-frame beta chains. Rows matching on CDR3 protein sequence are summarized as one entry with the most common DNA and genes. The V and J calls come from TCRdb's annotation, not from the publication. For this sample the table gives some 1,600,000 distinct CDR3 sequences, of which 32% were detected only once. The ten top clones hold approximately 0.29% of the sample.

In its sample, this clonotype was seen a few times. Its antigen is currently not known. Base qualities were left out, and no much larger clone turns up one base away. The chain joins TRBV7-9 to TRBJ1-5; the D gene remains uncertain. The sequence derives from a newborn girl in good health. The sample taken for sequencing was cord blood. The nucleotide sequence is TGTGCCAGCAGCTGCCCCCGCGGGATTTATAGCAATCAGCCCCAGCATTTT. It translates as CASSCPRGIYSNQPQHF.